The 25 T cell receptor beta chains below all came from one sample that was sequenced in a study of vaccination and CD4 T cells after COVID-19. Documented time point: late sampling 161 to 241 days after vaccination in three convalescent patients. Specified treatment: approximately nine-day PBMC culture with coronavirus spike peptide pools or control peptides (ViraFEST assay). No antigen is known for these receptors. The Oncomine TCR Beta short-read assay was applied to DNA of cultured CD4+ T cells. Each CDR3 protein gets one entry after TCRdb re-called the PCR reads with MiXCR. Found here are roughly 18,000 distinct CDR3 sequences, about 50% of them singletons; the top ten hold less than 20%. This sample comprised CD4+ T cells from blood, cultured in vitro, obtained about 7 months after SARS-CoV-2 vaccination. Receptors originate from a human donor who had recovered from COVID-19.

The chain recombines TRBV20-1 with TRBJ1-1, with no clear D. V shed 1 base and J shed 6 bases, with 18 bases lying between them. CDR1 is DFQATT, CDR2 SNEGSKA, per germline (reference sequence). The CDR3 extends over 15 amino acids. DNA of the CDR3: TGCAGTGCTAGAGTTGCGGTACTAAGATTGTCTGAAGCTTTCTTT. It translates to CSARVAVLRLSEAFF.

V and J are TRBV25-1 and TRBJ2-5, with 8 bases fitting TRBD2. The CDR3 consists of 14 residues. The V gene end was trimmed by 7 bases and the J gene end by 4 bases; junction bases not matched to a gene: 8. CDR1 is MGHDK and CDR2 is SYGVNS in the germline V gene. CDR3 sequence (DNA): TGTGCCAGCACCGACGGGCTAGCGGGAGAGACCCAGTACTTC. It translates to CASTDGLAGETQYF.

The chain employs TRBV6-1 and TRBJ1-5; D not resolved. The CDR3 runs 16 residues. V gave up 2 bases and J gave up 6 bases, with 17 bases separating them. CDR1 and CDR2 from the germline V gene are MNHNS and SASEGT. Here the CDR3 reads CASSERKGWDVQPQHF. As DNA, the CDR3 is TGTGCCAGCAGTGAACGAAAGGGTTGGGATGTTCAGCCCCAGCATTTT.

This CDR3 reads CASSLGLAGGTDTQYF. The CDR3 coding sequence is TGTGCCAGCAGTTTGGGGTTAGCGGGAGGCACAGATACGCAGTATTTT. The chain employs TRBV6-5 and TRBJ2-3; 9 bases map to TRBD2. V was clipped by 4 bases and J by 1 base; unmatched bases: 6. CDR3 length equals 16 residues. Germline-derived CDR1 and CDR2 are MNHEY and SVGAGI.

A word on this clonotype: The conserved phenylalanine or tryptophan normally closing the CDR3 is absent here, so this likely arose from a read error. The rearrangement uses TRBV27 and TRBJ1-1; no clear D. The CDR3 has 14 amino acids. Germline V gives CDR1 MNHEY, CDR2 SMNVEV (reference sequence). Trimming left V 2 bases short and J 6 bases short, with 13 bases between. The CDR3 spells CASSLPHRPAEAFL. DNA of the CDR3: TGTGCCAGCAGTTTACCCCATCGGCCCGCTGAAGCTTTCCTT.

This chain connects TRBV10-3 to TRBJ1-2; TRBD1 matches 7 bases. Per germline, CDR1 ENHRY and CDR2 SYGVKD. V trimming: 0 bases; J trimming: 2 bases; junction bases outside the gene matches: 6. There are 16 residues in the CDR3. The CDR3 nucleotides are TGTGCCATCAGTGAGTCGACAGGGAATAAAAACTATGGCTACACCTTC. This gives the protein CAISESTGNKNYGYTF.

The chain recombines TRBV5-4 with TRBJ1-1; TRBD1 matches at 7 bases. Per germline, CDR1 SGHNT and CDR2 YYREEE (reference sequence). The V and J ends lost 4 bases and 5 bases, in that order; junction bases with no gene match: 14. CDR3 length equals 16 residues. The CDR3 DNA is TGTGCCAGCAGCCGAACAACGGACAGGTTAGATACTGAAGCTTTCTTT. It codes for CASSRTTDRLDTEAFF.

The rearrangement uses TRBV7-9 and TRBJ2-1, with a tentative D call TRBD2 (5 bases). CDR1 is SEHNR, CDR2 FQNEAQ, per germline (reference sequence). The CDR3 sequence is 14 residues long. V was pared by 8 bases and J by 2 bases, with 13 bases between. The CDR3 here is CASPKGEAYNEQFF. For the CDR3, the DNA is TGTGCCAGCCCGAAGGGAGAGGCCTACAATGAGCAGTTCTTC.

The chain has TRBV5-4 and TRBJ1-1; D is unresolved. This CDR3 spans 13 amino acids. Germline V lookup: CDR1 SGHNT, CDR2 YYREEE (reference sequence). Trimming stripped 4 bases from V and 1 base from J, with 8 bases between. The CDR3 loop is CASSPLRNTEAFF. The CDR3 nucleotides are TGTGCCAGCAGCCCCTTACGGAACACTGAAGCTTTCTTT.

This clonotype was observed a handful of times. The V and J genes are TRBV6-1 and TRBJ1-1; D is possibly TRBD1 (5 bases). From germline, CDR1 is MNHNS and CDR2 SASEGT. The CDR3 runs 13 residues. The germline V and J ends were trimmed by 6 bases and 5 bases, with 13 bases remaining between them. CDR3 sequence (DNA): TGTGCCAGCAGACTCCAGGGAGGTACTGAAGCTTTCTTT. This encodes CASRLQGGTEAFF.

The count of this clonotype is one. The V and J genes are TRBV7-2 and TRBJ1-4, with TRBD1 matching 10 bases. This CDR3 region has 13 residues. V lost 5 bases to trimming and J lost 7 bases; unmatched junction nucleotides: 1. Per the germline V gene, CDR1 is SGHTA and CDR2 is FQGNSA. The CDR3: CASSRDRGEKLFF. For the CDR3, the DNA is TGTGCCAGCAGCCGGGACAGGGGTGAAAAACTGTTTTTT. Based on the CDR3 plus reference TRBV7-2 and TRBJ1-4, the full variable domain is GAGVSQSPSNKVTEKGKDVELRCDPISGHTALYWYRQSLGQGLEFLIYFQGNSAPDKSGLPSDRFSAERTGGSVSTLTIQRTQQEDSAVYLCASSRDRGEKLFFGSGTQLSVL.

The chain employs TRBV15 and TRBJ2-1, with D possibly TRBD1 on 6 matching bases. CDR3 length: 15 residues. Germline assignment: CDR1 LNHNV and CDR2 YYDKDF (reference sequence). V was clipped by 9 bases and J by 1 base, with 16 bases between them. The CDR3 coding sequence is TGTGCCACGAAGCCATTGGGGACATCCTACAATGAGCAGTTCTTC. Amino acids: CATKPLGTSYNEQFF.

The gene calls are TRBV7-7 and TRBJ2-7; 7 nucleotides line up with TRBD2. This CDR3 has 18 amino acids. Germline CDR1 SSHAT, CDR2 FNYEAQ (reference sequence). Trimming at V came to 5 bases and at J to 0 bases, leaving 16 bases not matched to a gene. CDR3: CASSNRPFAGATSYEQYF. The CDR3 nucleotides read TGTGCCAGCAGCAACCGCCCGTTCGCGGGAGCCACCTCCTACGAGCAGTACTTC.

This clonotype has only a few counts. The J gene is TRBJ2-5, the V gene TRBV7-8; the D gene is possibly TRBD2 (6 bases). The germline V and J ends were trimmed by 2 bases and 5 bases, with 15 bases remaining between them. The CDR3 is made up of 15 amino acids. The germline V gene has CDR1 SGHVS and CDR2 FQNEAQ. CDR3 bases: TGTGCCAGCAGCTTACGCGGGGTCTATGGGGAGACCCAGTACTTC. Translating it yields CASSLRGVYGETQYF. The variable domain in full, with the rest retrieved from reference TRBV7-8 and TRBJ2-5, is GAGVSQSPRYKVAKRGQDVALRCDPISGHVSLFWYQQALGQGPEFLTYFQNEAQLDKSGLPSDRFFAERPEGSVSTLKIQRTQQEDSAVYLCASSLRGVYGETQYFGPGTRLLVL.

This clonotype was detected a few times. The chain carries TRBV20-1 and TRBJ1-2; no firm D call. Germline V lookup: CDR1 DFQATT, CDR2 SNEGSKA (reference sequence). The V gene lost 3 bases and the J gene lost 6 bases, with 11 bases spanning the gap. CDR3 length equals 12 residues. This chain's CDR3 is CSASEGKDGYTF. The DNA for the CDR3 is TGCAGTGCTAGCGAGGGAAAGGATGGCTACACCTTC.

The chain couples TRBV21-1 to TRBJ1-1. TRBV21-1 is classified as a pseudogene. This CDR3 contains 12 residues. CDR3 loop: CATPLGGSEAFF. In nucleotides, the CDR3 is TGTGCCACCCCGCTAGGAGGGTCTGAAGCTTTCTTT.

The CDR3 loop is CSARAPLAATYEQYF. CDR3 DNA sequence: TGCAGTGCTAGAGCCCCACTAGCGGCCACCTACGAGCAGTACTTC. This chain uses TRBV20-1 with TRBJ2-7, with TRBD2 matching 8 bases. The germline V gene encodes CDR1 DFQATT and CDR2 SNEGSKA (reference sequence). The CDR3 runs to 15 residues. Trimming took 1 base from V and 2 from J; bases not matched to a gene: 7.

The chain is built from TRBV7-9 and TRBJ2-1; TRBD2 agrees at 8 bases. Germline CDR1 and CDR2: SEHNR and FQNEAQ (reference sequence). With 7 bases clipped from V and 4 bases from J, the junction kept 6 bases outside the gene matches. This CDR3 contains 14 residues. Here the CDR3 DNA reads TGTGCCAGCATCCCCGGGGGGGATTACAATGAGCAGTTCTTC. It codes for CASIPGGDYNEQFF.

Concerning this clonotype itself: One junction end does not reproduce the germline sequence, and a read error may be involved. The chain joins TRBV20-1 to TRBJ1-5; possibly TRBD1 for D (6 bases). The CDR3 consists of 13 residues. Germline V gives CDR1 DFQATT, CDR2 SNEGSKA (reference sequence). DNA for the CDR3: TGCAGTGTCCAGGCACGGGACAATCAGCCCCATCATTTT. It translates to CSVQARDNQPHHF.

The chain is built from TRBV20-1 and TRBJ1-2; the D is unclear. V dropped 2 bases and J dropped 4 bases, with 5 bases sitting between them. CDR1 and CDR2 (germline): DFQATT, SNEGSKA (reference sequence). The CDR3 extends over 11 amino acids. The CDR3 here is CSARIAYGYTF. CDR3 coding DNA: TGCAGTGCTAGAATAGCCTATGGCTACACCTTC.

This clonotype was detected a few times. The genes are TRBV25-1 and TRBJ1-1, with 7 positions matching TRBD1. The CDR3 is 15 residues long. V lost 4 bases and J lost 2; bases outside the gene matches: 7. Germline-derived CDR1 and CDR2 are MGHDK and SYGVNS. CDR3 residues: CASSGSTGINTEAFF. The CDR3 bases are TGTGCCAGCAGTGGATCGACAGGGATCAACACTGAAGCTTTCTTT.

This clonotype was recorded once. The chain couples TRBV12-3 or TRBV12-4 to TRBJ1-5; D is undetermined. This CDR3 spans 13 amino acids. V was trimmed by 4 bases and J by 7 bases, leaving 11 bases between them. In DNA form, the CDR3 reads TGTGCCAGCAGTTGGGGAGGCGGCCAGCCCCAGCATTTT. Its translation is CASSWGGGQPQHF.

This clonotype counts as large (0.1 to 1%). The chain's CDR3 is CASSSTGIPTLCSNQPQHF. DNA for the CDR3: TGTGCCAGCAGCTCCACTGGGATCCCAACTCTTTGCAGCAATCAGCCCCAGCATTTT. The V and J genes are TRBV7-3 and TRBJ1-5; D remains ambiguous. Germline V gives CDR1 SGHTA, CDR2 FQGTGA. The CDR3 covers 19 residues. V was shortened by 4 bases and J by 1 base, with 23 bases between the two germline ends.

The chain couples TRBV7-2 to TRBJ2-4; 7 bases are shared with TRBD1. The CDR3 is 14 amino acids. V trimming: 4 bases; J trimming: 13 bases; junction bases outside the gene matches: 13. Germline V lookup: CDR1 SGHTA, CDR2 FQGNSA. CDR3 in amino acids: CASSSYRDSPIQYF. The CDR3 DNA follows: TGTGCCAGCAGCTCATACCGGGACAGCCCCATCCAGTACTTC.

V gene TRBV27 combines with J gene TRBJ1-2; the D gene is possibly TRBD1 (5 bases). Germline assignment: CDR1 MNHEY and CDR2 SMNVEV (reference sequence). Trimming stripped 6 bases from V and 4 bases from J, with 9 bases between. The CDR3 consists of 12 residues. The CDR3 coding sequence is TGTGCCAGCAGGCGTCAGGGCTATGGCTACACCTTC. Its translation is CASRRQGYGYTF.